This TCR beta chain was captured by sequencing in a study of T-cell memory formation after mild COVID-19 (dated by TCRdb to the early 2020s). For context, the study as a whole: TCR sequence clusters from the two donors were largely donor specific. In two donors, T-cell clones that expanded and contracted after mild COVID-19 were tracked by sequencing TCRalpha and TCRbeta repertoires over time. The cohort comprised two young, previously healthy adult volunteers, one female and one male. The study at large found these results: Contracting CD4+ clones appeared mostly in the CM and EM memory subsets, whereas CD8+ clones were enriched in EMRA. Clones that contracted from day 15 to 85 showed balanced CD4/CD8 phenotypes, whereas a second wave of clones that expanded from day 15 to 37 leaned towards CD4+. The study included only a couple of mild cases, and larger cohorts that include severe cases with pre-infection samples were judged to be necessary. Whether the second-wave clones peaking on day 37 were SARS-CoV-2 specific was not confirmed. Some responding clones were detected in pre-infection memory, suggesting pre-existing cross-reactive memory T cells joined the SARS-CoV-2 response.

Ficoll-Paque density gradient centrifugation was the method used to isolate PBMCs. The germline V gene (reference sequence) gives CDR1 as DFQATT and CDR2 as SNEGSKA. Germline trimming: 4 bases from V, 4 bases from J; junction bases outside gene matches: 9. The CDR3 has 15 amino acids, counting the end cysteine and phenylalanine. Only the CDR3 DNA stays, 45 bases, in frame from base 1. This clonotype was detected only a few times. What this receptor recognizes is not known. One base away there is no much larger clone; base qualities are not given. Data came from an Illumina NovaSeq 6000. TCRalpha and TCRbeta cDNA libraries were built by 5'RACE with constant-segment primers, adding sample barcodes and unique molecular identifiers. RNA was extracted from every sample with Trizol reagent. Library amplification was performed in two PCR steps, and a second sample barcode and Illumina TruSeq adapters were introduced in the second step. Sequencing of the libraries was done on an Illumina NovaSeq, producing 2 x 150 bp paired-end reads. Per the source publication's procedure: Demultiplexing of reads and collapsing into UMI-guided consensus sequences were performed with migec v1.2.7. With mixcr v2.1.11, UMI consensuses were aligned to TRA and TRB V and J templates and assembled into clonotypes. Clonotypes were classified as expanded or contracted when called significant by both edgeR and NoisET, with noise models trained on biological replicates. edgeR calls used a false discovery rate-adjusted p below 0.01 and a log2 fold-change threshold of 1. PCA with hierarchical clustering of max-normalized trajectories of the 1000 most abundant clonotypes was used as exploratory dynamics analysis. Each responding clone was given a CD4 or CD8 phenotype based on the CD4+ and CD8+ repertoires, which had been sequenced separately. Starting from the raw public reads, TCRdb applied fastp trimming at Q25, assembled clones with MiXCR and retained in-frame beta chains. For every CDR3 protein sequence, its rows merge into one entry that carries the most common genes and DNA. The V and J calls and clone size come from TCRdb's table, not from the authors' own analysis. The table for this sample lists hundreds of thousands of distinct CDR3 sequences; approximately 15% of them were counted only once. In total, the top ten clones hold 20% to 25% of the sample.

Recombination connected TRBV20-1 to TRBJ1-2; TRBD1 aligns with 10 central bases. The source material was PBMCs or a T cell subset sorted from them (not recorded which). This clonotype was obtained from a man aged 18 to 29 who had mild COVID-19 (a few samples of this study predate the infection). The sample titles of this study are shuffled in the database, so cell type and time point are left out; the donor was told from shared clones. The encoded CDR3 is CSANTGTGDGYGYTF. Read as DNA, the sequence is TGCAGTGCTAATACCGGGACAGGGGATGGCTATGGCTACACCTTC.